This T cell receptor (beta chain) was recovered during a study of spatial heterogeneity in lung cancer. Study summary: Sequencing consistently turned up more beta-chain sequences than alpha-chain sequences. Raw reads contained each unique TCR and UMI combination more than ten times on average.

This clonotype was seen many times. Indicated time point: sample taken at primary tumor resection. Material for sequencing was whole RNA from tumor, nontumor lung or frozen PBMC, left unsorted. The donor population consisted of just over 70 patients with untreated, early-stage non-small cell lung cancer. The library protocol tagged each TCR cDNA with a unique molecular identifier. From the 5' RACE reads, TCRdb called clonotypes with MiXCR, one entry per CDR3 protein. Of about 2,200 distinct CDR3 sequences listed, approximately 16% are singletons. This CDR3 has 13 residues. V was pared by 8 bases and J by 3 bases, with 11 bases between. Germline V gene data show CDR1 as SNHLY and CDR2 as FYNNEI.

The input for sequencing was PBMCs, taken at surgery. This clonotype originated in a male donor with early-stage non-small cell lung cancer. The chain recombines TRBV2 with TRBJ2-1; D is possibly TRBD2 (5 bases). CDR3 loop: CASSFGLYNEQFF. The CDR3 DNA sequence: TGTGCCAGCTCCTTTGGACTCTACAATGAGCAGTTCTTC.